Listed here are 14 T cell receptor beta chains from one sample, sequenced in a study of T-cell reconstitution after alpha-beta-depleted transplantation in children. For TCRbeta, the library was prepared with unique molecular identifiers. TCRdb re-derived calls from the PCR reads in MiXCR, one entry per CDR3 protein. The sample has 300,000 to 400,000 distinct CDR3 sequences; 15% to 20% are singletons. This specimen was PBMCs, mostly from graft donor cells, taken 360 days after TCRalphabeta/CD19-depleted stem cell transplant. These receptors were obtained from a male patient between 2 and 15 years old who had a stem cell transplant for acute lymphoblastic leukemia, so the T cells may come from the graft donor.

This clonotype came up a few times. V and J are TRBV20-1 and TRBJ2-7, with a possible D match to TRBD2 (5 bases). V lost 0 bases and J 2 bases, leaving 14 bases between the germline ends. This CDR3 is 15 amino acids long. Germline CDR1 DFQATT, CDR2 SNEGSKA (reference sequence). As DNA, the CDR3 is TGCAGTGCTAGAGATTGGGTCGGGGTCGCCTACGAGCAGTACTTC. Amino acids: CSARDWVGVAYEQYF.

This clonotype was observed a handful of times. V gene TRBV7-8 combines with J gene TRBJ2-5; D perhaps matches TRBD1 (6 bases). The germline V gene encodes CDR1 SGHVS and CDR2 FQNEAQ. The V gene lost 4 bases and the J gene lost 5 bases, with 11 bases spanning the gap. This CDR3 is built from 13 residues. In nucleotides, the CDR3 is TGTGCCAGCAGCTCGGGACAACGGGAGACCCAGTACTTC. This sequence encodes CASSSGQRETQYF. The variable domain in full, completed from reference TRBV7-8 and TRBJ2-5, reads GAGVSQSPRYKVAKRGQDVALRCDPISGHVSLFWYQQALGQGPEFLTYFQNEAQLDKSGLPSDRFFAERPEGSVSTLKIQRTQQEDSAVYLCASSSGQRETQYFGPGTRLLVL.

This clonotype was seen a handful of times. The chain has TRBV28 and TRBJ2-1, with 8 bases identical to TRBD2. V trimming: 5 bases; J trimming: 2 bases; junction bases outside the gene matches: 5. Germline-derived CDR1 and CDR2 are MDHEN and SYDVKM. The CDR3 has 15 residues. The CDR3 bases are TGTGCCAGCAGTACATGGACTAGCACCTACAATGAGCAGTTCTTC. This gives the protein CASSTWTSTYNEQFF. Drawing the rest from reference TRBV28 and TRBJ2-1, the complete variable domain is DVKVTQSSRYLVKRTGEKVFLECVQDMDHENMFWYRQDPGLGLRLIYFSYDVKMKEKGDIPEGYSVSREKKERFSLILESASTNQTSMYLCASSTWTSTYNEQFFGPGTRLTVL.

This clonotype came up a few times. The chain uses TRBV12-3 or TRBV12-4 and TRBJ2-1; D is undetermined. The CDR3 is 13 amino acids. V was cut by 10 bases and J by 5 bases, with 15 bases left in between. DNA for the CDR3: TGTGCCACTCATACTACAGTGAACAATGAGCAGTTCTTC. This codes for CATHTTVNNEQFF.

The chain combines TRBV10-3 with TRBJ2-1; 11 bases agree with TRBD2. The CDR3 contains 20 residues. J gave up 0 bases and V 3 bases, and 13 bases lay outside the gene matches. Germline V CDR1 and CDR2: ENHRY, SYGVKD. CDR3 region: CAISELYGASGRSSYNEQFF. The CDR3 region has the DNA TGTGCCATCAGTGAACTGTATGGGGCTAGCGGGAGGAGCTCCTACAATGAGCAGTTCTTC.

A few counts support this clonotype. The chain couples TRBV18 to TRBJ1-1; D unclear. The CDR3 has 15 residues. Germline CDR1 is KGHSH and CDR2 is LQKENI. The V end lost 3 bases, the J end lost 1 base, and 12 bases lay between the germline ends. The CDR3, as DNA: TGTGCCAGCTCACCGGGAGTGGGGTGGAACACTGAAGCTTTCTTT. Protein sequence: CASSPGVGWNTEAFF.

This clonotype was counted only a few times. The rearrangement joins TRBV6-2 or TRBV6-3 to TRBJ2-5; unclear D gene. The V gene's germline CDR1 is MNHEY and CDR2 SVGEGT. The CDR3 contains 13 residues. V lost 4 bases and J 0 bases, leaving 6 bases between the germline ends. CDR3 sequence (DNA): TGTGCCAGCAGTTTTACCCACCAAGAGACCCAGTACTTC. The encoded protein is CASSFTHQETQYF.

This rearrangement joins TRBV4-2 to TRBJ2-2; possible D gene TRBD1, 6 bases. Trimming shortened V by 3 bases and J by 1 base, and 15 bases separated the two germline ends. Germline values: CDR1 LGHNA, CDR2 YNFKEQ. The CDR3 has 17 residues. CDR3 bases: TGTGCCAGCAGCCAGATCGGACAGAGTAGGAACACCGGGGAGCTGTTTTTT. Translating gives CASSQIGQSRNTGELFF.

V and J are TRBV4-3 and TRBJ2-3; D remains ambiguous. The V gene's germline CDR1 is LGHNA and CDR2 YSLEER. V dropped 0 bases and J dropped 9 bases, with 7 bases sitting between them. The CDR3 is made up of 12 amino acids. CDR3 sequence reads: CASSQDRLTQYF. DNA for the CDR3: TGCGCCAGCAGCCAAGATAGGTTAACGCAGTATTTT.

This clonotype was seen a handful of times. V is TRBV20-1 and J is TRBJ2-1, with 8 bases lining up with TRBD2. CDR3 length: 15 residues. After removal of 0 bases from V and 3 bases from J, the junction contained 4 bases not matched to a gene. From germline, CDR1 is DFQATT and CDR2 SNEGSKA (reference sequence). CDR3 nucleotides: TGCAGTGCTAGAGATCGTGGGACTAGCTACAATGAGCAGTTCTTC. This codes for CSARDRGTSYNEQFF.

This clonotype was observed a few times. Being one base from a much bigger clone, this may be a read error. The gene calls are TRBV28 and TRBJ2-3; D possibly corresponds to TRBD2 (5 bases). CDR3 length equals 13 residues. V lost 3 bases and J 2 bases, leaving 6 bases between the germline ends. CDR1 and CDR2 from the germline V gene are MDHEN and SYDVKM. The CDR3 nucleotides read TGTGCCAGCAGTTTCGGGAACACAGATACGCAGTATTTT. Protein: CASSFGNTDTQYF.

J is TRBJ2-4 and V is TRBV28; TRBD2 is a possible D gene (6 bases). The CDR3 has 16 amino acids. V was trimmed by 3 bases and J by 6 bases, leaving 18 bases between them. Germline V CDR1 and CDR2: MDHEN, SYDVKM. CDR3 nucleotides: TGTGCCAGCAGTTTTCTGGACGGACGGGGGAGAAACATTCAGTACTTC. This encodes CASSFLDGRGRNIQYF.

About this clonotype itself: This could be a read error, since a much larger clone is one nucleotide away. This chain's CDR3 is CSSHIGLSTDTQYF. The DNA for the CDR3 is TGCAGCTCCCATATCGGGTTGTCCACAGATACGCAGTATTTT. The chain uses TRBV29-1 and TRBJ2-3, with D uncertain. Germline CDR1 is SQVTM and CDR2 is ANQGSEA. The V and J ends lost 8 bases and 2 bases respectively, with 17 bases between them. The CDR3 loop spans 14 amino acids.

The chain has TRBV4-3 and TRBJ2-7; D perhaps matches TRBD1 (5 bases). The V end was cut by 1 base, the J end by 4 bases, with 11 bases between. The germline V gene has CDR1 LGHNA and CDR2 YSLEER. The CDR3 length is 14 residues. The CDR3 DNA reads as TGCGCCAGCAGCCAAGGTTGGGGCCAGTACGAGCAGTACTTC. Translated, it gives CASSQGWGQYEQYF.